The 16 T cell receptor beta chains below all came from one sample that was sequenced in a study of technical replicates of blood from a handful of donors. Measured with immunoSEQ multiplex PCR; TCRdb has only the in-frame clones, and not every one. Here the sample spans more than 65,000 clones, 95% to 98% being singletons. Sequencing input: T cells isolated from PBMCs. These receptors were taken from a human donor in good health.

The chain uses TRBV27 and TRBJ2-1, with 10 bases aligning to TRBD2. V was clipped by 5 bases and J by 4 bases; unmatched bases: 5. CDR1 MNHEY and CDR2 SMNVEV come from the germline V gene (reference sequence). CDR3 size: 15 residues. CDR3 in DNA: TGTGCCAGCAGTATAGGACTAGCGGTTTACAATGAGCAGTTCTTC. Protein sequence: CASSIGLAVYNEQFF.

This rearrangement joins TRBV5-4 to TRBJ1-2; possible D gene TRBD1, 6 bases. This CDR3 comprises 15 residues. Trimming shortened V by 0 bases and J by 8 bases, and 17 bases separated the two germline ends. CDR1 is SGHNT, CDR2 YYREEE, per germline (reference sequence). The CDR3 region is CASSLAEWQQGGYTF. The CDR3 DNA reads as TGTGCCAGCAGCTTGGCCGAATGGCAGCAGGGGGGCTACACCTTC.

The V gene is TRBV11-3, the J gene TRBJ2-7; 8 nucleotides match TRBD2. This CDR3 is 16 amino acids long. Trimming removed 5 bases from V and 2 bases from J; junction bases left unmatched: 11. Germline CDR1 and CDR2: SGHNT and YENEEA. This CDR3 reads CASSLEWSGGTYEQYF. The CDR3 DNA is TGTGCCAGCAGCCTGGAGTGGAGCGGGGGAACCTACGAGCAGTACTTC.

The chain is built from TRBV27 and TRBJ2-7; 8 positions agree with TRBD2. CDR1 MNHEY and CDR2 SMNVEV come from the germline V gene (reference sequence). The CDR3 totals 14 residues. With 5 bases clipped from V and 2 bases from J, the junction kept 5 bases outside the gene matches. The CDR3 DNA sequence: TGTGCCAGCAGTCCCGCGACTAGCGCCTACGAGCAGTACTTC. Translation: CASSPATSAYEQYF.

J is TRBJ1-2 and V is TRBV9, with D possibly TRBD1 on 6 matching bases. Germline CDR1 is SGDLS and CDR2 is YYNGEE. V lost 3 bases and J lost 6, with 18 bases in between. The CDR3 is 15 residues long. This chain's CDR3 is CASSASGGHPHGYTF. Here the CDR3 DNA reads TGTGCCAGCAGCGCCTCGGGGGGACACCCTCATGGCTACACCTTC.

The chain combines TRBV4-1 with TRBJ1-6, with TRBD1 as a possible D gene (5 bases). V shed 2 bases and J shed 6 bases, with 11 bases lying between them. Germline V gives CDR1 MGHRA, CDR2 YSYEKL. The CDR3 runs to 15 residues. As DNA, the CDR3 is TGCGCCAGCAGCCAATCCCGGGGGATTAATTCACCCCTCCACTTT. Protein: CASSQSRGINSPLHF.

V usage is TRBV19 and J usage is TRBJ2-7; no reliable D call. CDR1 LNHDA and CDR2 SQIVND come from the germline V gene (reference sequence). Trimming removed 3 bases at V and 4 bases at J, with 16 bases between. The CDR3 consists of 15 residues. CDR3 residues: CASSIDTSYIYEQYF. DNA for the CDR3: TGTGCCAGTAGTATCGACACCTCATATATTTACGAGCAGTACTTC.

The rearrangement links TRBV5-1 to TRBJ2-7; 8 bases are shared with TRBD1. The CDR3 runs 12 residues. CDR1 and CDR2 from the germline V gene are SGHRS and YFSETQ. The junction had 3 bases not matched to a gene; V was cut back by 5 bases and J by 5 bases. The CDR3 is CASRDRAHEQYF. The DNA of the CDR3 is TGCGCCAGCAGGGACAGGGCCCACGAGCAGTACTTC.

V is TRBV10-3 and J is TRBJ2-5; 8 bases align to TRBD2. The germline V gene encodes CDR1 ENHRY and CDR2 SYGVKD. This CDR3 has 14 residues. The trim removed 6 bases at V and 5 bases at J, leaving 8 bases unmatched. CDR3 amino acids: CAISTGGARETQYF. CDR3 in DNA: TGTGCCATCAGCACCGGGGGGGCCCGGGAGACCCAGTACTTC.

The chain recombines TRBV5-1 with TRBJ1-2; 9 bases agree with TRBD1. The CDR3 covers 16 residues. Per germline, CDR1 SGHRS and CDR2 YFSETQ. V lost 0 bases to trimming and J lost 4 bases; unmatched junction nucleotides: 7. This chain's CDR3 is CASSLGGQGFLYGYTF. DNA of the CDR3: TGCGCCAGCAGCTTGGGGGGACAGGGATTCCTCTATGGCTACACCTTC.

The V call is TRBV6-5, the J call TRBJ1-1; TRBD1 matches at 11 bases. Germline loops: CDR1 MNHEY, CDR2 SVGAGI. The CDR3 sequence is 15 residues long. The V gene end was trimmed by 5 bases and the J gene end by 5 bases; junction bases not matched to a gene: 7. The CDR3 region has the DNA TGTGCCAGCAGTGGACAGGGGGCGCAGCGAACTGAAGCTTTCTTT. Translated, it gives CASSGQGAQRTEAFF.

The gene calls are TRBV10-1 and TRBJ2-1, with TRBD2 matching 16 bases. Germline CDR1 and CDR2: WNHNN and SYGVQD (reference sequence). This CDR3 region has 20 residues. V trimming: 3 bases; J trimming: 5 bases; junction bases outside the gene matches: 13. CDR3 coding DNA: TGCGCCAGCAGTGACATGGGACTAGCGGGAGGGATCCGGTCAGACAATGAGCAGTTCTTC. Protein product: CASSDMGLAGGIRSDNEQFF.

The V gene is TRBV7-9, the J gene TRBJ1-1; D might be TRBD1 (5 bases). CDR3 length: 15 amino acids. CDR1 is SEHNR and CDR2 is FQNEAQ in the germline V gene (reference sequence). Trimming left V 6 bases short and J 4 bases short, with 18 bases between. CDR3 amino acids: CASRPYGGGGTEAFF. The CDR3 coding sequence is TGTGCCAGCAGACCTTATGGGGGGGGAGGCACTGAAGCTTTCTTT.

The chain combines TRBV28 with TRBJ2-7; tentative D call: TRBD1 (6 bases). V dropped 6 bases and J dropped 3 bases, with 12 bases sitting between them. The CDR3 is made up of 13 amino acids. CDR1 is MDHEN and CDR2 is SYDVKM in the germline V gene. The CDR3 loop is CASRPGQHYEQYF. The CDR3 DNA sequence: TGTGCCAGCAGACCCGGACAGCACTACGAGCAGTACTTC.

The chain employs TRBV5-1 and TRBJ1-1; 10 bases are shared with TRBD1. The V gene's germline CDR1 is SGHRS and CDR2 YFSETQ. CDR3 length: 17 residues. The V gene end was trimmed by 2 bases and the J gene end by 4 bases; junction bases not matched to a gene: 11. CDR3 bases: TGCGCCAGCAGCTTAAAACCGGGACAGGGGAAGGGCACTGAAGCTTTCTTT. Translation gives CASSLKPGQGKGTEAFF. The entire variable domain, with the rest obtained from reference TRBV5-1 and TRBJ1-1, is as follows: KAGVTQTPRYLIKTRGQQVTLSCSPISGHRSVSWYQQTPGQGLQFLFEYFSETQRNKGNFPGRFSGRQFSNSRSEMNVSTLELGDSALYLCASSLKPGQGKGTEAFFGQGTRLTVV.

This clone was detected only once. The rearrangement links TRBV2 to TRBJ2-5; TRBD2 might be the D (7 bases). V dropped 4 bases and J dropped 4 bases, with 10 bases sitting between them. Germline V gene sequence: CDR1 SNHLY, CDR2 FYNNEI. CDR3 length equals 13 residues. CDR3 bases: TGTGCCAGCAGTGGTAGGGGGGGAGAGACCCAGTACTTC. Translating it yields CASSGRGGETQYF.